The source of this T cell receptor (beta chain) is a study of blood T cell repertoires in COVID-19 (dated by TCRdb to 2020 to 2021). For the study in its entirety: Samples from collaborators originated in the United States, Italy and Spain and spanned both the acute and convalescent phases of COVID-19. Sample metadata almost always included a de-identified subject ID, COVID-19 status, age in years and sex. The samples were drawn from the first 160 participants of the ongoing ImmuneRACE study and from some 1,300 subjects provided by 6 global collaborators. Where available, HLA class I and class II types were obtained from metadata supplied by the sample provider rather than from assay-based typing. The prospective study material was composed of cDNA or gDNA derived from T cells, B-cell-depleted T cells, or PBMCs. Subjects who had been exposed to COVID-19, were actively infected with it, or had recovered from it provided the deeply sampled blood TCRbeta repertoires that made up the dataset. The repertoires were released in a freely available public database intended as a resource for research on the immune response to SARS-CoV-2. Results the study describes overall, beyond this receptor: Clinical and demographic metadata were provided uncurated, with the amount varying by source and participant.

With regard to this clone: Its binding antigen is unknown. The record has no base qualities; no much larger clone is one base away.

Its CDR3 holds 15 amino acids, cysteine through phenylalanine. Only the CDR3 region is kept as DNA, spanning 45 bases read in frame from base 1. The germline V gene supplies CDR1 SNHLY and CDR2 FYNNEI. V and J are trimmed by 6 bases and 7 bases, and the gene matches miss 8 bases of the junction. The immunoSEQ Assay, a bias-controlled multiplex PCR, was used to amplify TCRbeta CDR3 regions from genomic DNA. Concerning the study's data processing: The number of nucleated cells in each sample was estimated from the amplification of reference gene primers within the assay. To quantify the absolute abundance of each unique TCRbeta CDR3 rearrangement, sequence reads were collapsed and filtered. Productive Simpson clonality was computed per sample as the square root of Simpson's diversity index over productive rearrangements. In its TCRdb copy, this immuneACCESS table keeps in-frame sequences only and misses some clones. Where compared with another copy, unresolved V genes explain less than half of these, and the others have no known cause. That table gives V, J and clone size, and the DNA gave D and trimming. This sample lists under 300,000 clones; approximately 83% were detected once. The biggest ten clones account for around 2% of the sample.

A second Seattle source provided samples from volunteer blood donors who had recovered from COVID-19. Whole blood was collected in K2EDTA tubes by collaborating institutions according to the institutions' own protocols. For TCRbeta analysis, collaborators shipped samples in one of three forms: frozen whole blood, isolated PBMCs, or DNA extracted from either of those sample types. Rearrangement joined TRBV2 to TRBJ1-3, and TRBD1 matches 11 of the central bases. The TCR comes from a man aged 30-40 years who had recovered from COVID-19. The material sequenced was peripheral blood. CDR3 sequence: CASSPRTGGYNTIYF. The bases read TGTGCCAGCAGCCCCAGGACAGGGGGCTATAACACCATATATTTT.